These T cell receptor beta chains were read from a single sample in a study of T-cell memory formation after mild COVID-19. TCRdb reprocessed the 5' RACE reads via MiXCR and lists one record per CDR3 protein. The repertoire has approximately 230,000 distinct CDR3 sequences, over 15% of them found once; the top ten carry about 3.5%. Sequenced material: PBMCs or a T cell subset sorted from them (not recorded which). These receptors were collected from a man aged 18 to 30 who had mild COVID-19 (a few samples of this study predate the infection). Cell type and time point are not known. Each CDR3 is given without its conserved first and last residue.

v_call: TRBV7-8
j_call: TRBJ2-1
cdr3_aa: ASSLGASYNEQF

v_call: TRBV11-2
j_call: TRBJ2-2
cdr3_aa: ASSLDRDTGELF

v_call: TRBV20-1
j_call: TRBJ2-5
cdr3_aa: SARDPWREETQY

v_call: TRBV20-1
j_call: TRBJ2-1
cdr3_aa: SVGEGTNNEQF

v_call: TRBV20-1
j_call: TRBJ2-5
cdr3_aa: SAAPGQFNRETQY

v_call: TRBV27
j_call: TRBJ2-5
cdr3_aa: ASSLAGSETQY

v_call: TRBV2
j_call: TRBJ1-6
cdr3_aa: ASFRDPGQPLH

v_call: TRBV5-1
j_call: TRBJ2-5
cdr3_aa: ASSNPRDSETQY

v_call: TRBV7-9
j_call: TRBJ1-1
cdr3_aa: ASSSNSLNTEAF

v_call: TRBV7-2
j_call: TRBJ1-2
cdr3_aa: ASSAGGQGYT

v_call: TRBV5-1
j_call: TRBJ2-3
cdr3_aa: ASSWSGGEDTQY

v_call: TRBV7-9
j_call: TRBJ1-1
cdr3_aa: ASSRPDMGAF

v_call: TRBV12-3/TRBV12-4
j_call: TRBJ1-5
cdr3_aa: ASSGQGAGSQPQH

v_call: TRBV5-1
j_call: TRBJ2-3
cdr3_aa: ASSLRRGGALVSDTQY

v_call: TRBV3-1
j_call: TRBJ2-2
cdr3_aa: ASSQEGAQGTGELF

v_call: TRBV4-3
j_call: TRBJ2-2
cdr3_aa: ASSQEGATGELF

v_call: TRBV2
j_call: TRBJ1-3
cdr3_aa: ASSAWLRSDTIY

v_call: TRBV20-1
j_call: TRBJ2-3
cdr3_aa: SAQPGTRSTDTQY

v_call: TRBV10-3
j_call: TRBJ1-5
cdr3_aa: AISGGLGGSNQPQH

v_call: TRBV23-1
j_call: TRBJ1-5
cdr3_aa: ASSQMLFGQNNQPQH

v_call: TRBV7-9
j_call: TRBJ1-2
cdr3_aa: ASRSGTDYGYT

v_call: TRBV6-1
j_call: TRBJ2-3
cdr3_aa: ASSEQEHTQY

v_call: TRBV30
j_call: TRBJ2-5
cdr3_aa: AWREEAQETQY

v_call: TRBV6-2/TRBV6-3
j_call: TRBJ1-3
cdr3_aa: ASLMDVGNTIY

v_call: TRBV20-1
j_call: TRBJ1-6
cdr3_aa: SAQDRTVTPLH

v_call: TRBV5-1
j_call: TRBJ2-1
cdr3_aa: ASSSGTSSYNEQF

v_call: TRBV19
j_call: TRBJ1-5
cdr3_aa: ASRLTARINQPQH

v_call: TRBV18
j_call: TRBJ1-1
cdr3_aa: ASSPVTGADTEAF

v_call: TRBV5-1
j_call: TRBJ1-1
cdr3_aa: ASSAGDLMNTEAF

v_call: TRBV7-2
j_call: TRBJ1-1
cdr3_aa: ASSFGVETEAF

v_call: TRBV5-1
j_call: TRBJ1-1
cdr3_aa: ASSLAGTPNTEAF

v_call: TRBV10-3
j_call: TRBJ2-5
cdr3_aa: AISEDSQETQY

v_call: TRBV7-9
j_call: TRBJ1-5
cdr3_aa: ASSPLGGGSNQPQH

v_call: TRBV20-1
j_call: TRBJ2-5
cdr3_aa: SARPAGGQETQY

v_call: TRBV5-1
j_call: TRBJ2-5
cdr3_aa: ASSQTGTGDETQY

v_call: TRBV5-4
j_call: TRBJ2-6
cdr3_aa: ASRNTGGRTGANVLT

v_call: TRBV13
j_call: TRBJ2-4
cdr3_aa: ASSLAGRSNIQY

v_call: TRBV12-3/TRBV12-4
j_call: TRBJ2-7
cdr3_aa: ASSELYEQY

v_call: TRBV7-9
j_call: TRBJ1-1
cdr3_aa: ASSLEGTQAF

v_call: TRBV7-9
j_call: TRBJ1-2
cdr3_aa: ASSFGGDTHGYT

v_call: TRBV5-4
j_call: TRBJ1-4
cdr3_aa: ASSLLLGGGGGEKLF

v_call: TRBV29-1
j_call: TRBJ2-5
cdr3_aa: SVRGPQETQY

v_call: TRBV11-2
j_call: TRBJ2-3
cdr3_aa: ASSLTLTADTQY

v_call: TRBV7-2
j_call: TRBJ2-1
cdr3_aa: ASRRTEKKYNEQF

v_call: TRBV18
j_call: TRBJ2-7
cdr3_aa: ASSPPSRVEQY

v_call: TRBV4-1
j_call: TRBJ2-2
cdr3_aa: ASSQPTSGVRTGELF

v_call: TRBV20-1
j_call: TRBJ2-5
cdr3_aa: SARIGGSSGKETQY

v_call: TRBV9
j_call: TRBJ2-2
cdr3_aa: ASSVRRAGELF

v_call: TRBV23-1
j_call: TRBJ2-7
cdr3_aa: ASIIPLTSGSYEQY

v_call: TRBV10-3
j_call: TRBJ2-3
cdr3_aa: AIKTGGTDTQY

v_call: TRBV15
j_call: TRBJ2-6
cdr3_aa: ATGLSGANVLT

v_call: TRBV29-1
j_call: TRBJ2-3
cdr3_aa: SVVGRVASTDTQY

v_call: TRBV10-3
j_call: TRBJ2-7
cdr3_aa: AISDSGFVHEQY

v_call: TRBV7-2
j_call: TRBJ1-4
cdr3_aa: ASSSQGAHEKLF

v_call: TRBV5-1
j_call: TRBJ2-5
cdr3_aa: ASHRDSGQETQY

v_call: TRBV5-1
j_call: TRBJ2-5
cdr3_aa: ASSQGGQYQETQY

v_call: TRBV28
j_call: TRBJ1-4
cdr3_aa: ASSLFQGNDKLF

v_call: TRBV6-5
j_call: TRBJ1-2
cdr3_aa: ASSYKRDRQANYGYT